A single sample is the source of the 27 T cell receptor beta chains below, sequenced in a study of blood T cells in healthy people across ages. Alongside a J-beta primer mix, a sample-barcoded 5' primer served in a second PCR lasting about 7 to 12 cycles. A single record per CDR3 protein comes from TCRdb applying MiXCR to the 5' RACE reads. The table records over 1,500,000 distinct CDR3 sequences, about 39% of them present only once. Sequences were obtained from blood. These receptors were collected from a human donor in good health.

This CDR3 reads CASSATAGPPPDTQYF. DNA of the CDR3: TGTGCCAGCAGCGCTACAGCGGGGCCCCCCCCAGATACGCAGTATTTT. The chain couples TRBV9 to TRBJ2-3, with 7 bases fitting TRBD2. Germline lookup yields CDR1 SGDLS and CDR2 YYNGEE. V was clipped by 3 bases and J by 4 bases; unmatched bases: 11. This CDR3 has 16 amino acids. The full variable domain, rest sourced from reference TRBV9 and TRBJ2-3, is DSGVTQTPKHLITATGQRVTLRCSPRSGDLSVYWYQQSLDQGLQFLIQYYNGEERAKGNILERFSAQQFPDLHSELNLSSLELGDSALYFCASSATAGPPPDTQYFGPGTRLTVL.

A few counts support this clonotype. CDR3 sequence (DNA): TGTGCCAGCAGTCTGGGGTCGGGGGCTTCGGATACGCAGTATTTT. This encodes CASSLGSGASDTQYF. This sequence joins TRBV2 and TRBJ2-3; D might be TRBD1 or TRBD2, each matching 6 bases. The ends were cut back, 5 bases at V and 6 bases at J, with 18 bases in the middle. The CDR3 sequence is 15 residues long. CDR1 is SNHLY, CDR2 FYNNEI, per germline.

This clonotype was seen more than once but under ten times. The chain uses TRBV11-2 and TRBJ2-4; 7 bases match TRBD1. This CDR3 has 14 residues. Germline-derived CDR1 and CDR2 are SGHAT and FQNNGV. With V trimmed by 7 bases and J by 8 bases, 11 bases remained unmatched. The CDR3 reads CASTLRGLADIQYF. CDR3 nucleotides: TGTGCCAGCACCCTGAGGGGGCTTGCAGACATTCAGTACTTC.

The chain recombines TRBV21-1 with TRBJ1-6; whether TRBD1, the table's D call, matches the DNA was not checked. TRBV21-1 is designated a pseudogene. The CDR3 spans 15 residues. CDR3 sequence reads: CASSPRGDTLAPLHF. In DNA form, the CDR3 reads TGTGCCAGCAGCCCCAGGGGGGACACCTTGGCACCCCTCCACTTT.

The genes are TRBV20-1 and TRBJ2-1; D might be TRBD2 (6 bases). The germline CDR1 and CDR2 sequences are DFQATT and SNEGSKA (reference sequence). Trimming pared 1 base from V and 7 bases from J, leaving 17 bases between. The CDR3 length is 15 residues. DNA of the CDR3: TGCAGTGCTAGAGCGGGCGACCGGGGGAGGAATGAGCAGTTCTTC. Protein sequence: CSARAGDRGRNEQFF.

This clonotype was recorded a few times. J is TRBJ2-3 and V is TRBV20-1; a possible D gene is TRBD2 (5 bases). Per the germline V gene, CDR1 is DFQATT and CDR2 is SNEGSKA (reference sequence). Between the trimmed V and J ends, which lost 6 bases and 6 bases, there was a span of 16 bases. The CDR3 extends over 13 amino acids. The CDR3 DNA reads TGCAGTGCCCCTGGTCGCGGGTGGGATACGCAGTATTTT. Its protein is CSAPGRGWDTQYF.

The gene calls are TRBV5-5 and TRBJ2-7; the D gene is possibly TRBD1 (5 bases). Trimming took 4 bases from V and 4 from J, leaving 18 bases between them. The CDR3 loop spans 15 amino acids. Germline V gene lookup returns CDR1 SGHKS and CDR2 YYEKEE (reference sequence). The CDR3 loop reads CASSPGRVVGYEQYF. In nucleotides, the CDR3 is TGTGCCAGCAGCCCCGGCAGGGTTGTCGGATACGAGCAGTACTTC.

This chain joins TRBV7-2 and TRBJ1-4; TRBD1 might be the D (5 bases). V was pared by 4 bases and J by 4 bases, with 13 bases between. The CDR3 consists of 15 residues. Germline loops: CDR1 SGHTA, CDR2 FQGNSA. CDR3 amino acids: CASSSRQTINEKLFF. The DNA of the CDR3 is TGTGCCAGCAGCTCTAGACAGACTATTAATGAAAAACTGTTTTTT.

The chain carries TRBV12-3 or TRBV12-4 and TRBJ2-3; 12 bases line up with TRBD2. The V and J ends lost 3 bases and 0 bases, in that order; junction bases with no gene match: 10. This CDR3 spans 19 amino acids. The DNA of the CDR3 is TGTGCCAGCAGTTTTTGGACTAGCGGGGACCTGCCGAGCACAGATACGCAGTATTTT. Amino acid sequence: CASSFWTSGDLPSTDTQYF.

The V call is TRBV29-1, the J call TRBJ1-4; tentatively, D is TRBD1 (5 bases). This CDR3 spans 13 amino acids. The germline V gene encodes CDR1 SQVTM and CDR2 ANQGSEA. V lost 2 bases to trimming and J lost 7 bases, with 11 bases between them. CDR3: CSVESRGGEKLFF. CDR3 DNA sequence: TGCAGCGTTGAAAGTAGGGGAGGTGAAAAACTGTTTTTT.

The chain links TRBV6-5 to TRBJ1-2; 8 bases match TRBD1. V dropped 5 bases and J dropped 8; count of bases not matched to a gene: 13. Germline V CDR1 and CDR2: MNHEY, SVGAGI. The CDR3 is made up of 15 amino acids. As DNA, the CDR3 is TGTGCCAGCAGTGAAACAGGGGGATCCTATCGCGGCTACACCTTC. Translating it yields CASSETGGSYRGYTF.

The CDR3 region has the DNA TGTGCCAGCAGTTACTCTGGGACTACACCGGAGTACTTC. This translates into CASSYSGTTPEYF. The chain carries TRBV6-2 or TRBV6-3 and TRBJ2-7, with TRBD2 identical over 7 bases. V was clipped by 0 bases and J by 11 bases; unmatched bases: 7. This CDR3 region has 13 residues. CDR1 and CDR2 (germline): MNHEY, SVGEGT.

The chain joins TRBV11-3 to TRBJ1-1; unclear D gene. CDR3 length equals 14 residues. The V end was cut by 4 bases, the J end by 2 bases, with 11 bases between. Germline lookup yields CDR1 SGHNT and CDR2 YENEEA. The CDR3 protein is CASSSPDGNTEAFF. DNA for the CDR3: TGTGCCAGCAGCTCTCCGGACGGAAACACTGAAGCTTTCTTT.

The chain has TRBV3-1 and TRBJ2-1, with 14 bases identical to TRBD2. CDR3 size: 17 residues. With 3 bases clipped from V and 7 bases from J, the junction kept 8 bases outside the gene matches. Germline lookup yields CDR1 LGHDT and CDR2 YNNKEL (reference sequence). For the CDR3, the DNA is TGTGCCAGCAGCCAGAAGACTAGCGGGGGGGCCCGGAATGAGCAGTTCTTC. This sequence encodes CASSQKTSGGARNEQFF.

This sequence joins TRBV29-1 and TRBJ1-2; D might be TRBD1 (5 bases). Trimming shortened V by 2 bases and J by 8 bases, and 18 bases separated the two germline ends. The CDR3 runs to 14 residues. Germline values: CDR1 SQVTM, CDR2 ANQGSEA. CDR3 region: CSVEPILGREGYTF. DNA of the CDR3: TGCAGCGTTGAACCCATCCTTGGCAGGGAGGGCTACACCTTC.

The chain uses TRBV7-2 and TRBJ2-1; TRBD2 matches at 9 bases. The germline V gene has CDR1 SGHTA and CDR2 FQGNSA. The junction had 9 bases not matched to a gene; V was cut back by 5 bases and J by 10 bases. CDR3 size: 14 residues. In DNA form, the CDR3 reads TGTGCCAGCAGCCTTGGCGGGGGGGCTGAGGAGCAGTTCTTC. The encoded protein is CASSLGGGAEEQFF.

For this clonotype: A read error may produce the germline difference seen at one junction end. This chain links TRBV25-1 with TRBJ2-1; unclear D gene. CDR3 length: 15 amino acids. From germline, CDR1 is MGHDK and CDR2 SYGVNS. The CDR3 loop reads CASSESLSSDNEQFF. DNA of the CDR3: TGTGCCAGCAGTGAATCCCTTAGCTCCGACAATGAGCAGTTCTTC.

Notes on this clonotype: This may stem from a read error, because a much larger clone lies one nucleotide away. This chain links TRBV12-5 with TRBJ2-5; D gene uncertain. There are 13 residues in the CDR3. Germline CDR1 reads LGHNT; CDR2 reads FRNRAP. Trimming took off 0 bases at V and 11 bases at J, with 13 bases between the two ends. The DNA for the CDR3 is TGTGCTAGTGGTTTGGTACTTTATAATGAGCAGTACTTC. This sequence encodes CASGLVLYNEQYF.

The rearrangement joins TRBV9 to TRBJ1-5; 10 nucleotides match TRBD1. Germline values: CDR1 SGDLS, CDR2 YYNGEE. The CDR3 sequence is 15 residues long. V trimming: 2 bases; J trimming: 1 base; junction bases outside the gene matches: 0. CDR3 amino acids: CASSVGQGSNQPQHF. Written as DNA, the CDR3 is TGTGCCAGCAGCGTGGGACAGGGGAGCAATCAGCCCCAGCATTTT.

V is TRBV16 and J is TRBJ2-2; D ambiguous. The CDR3 is 13 amino acids. Germline CDR1 KGHSY, CDR2 FQNENV. Trimming stripped 4 bases from V and 7 bases from J, with 10 bases between. The DNA for the CDR3 is TGTGCCAGCAGCCCATCAATACGCGGGGAGCTGTTTTTT. It is translated as CASSPSIRGELFF.

V and J are TRBV11-2 and TRBJ1-1, with D perhaps matching TRBD1 (6 bases). The CDR3 is 16 amino acids. Trimming removed 2 bases from V and 4 bases from J, with 17 bases in between. Germline values: CDR1 SGHAT, CDR2 FQNNGV. The CDR3 is CASSLQGGLGTTEAFF. The CDR3 DNA reads as TGTGCCAGCAGCTTACAAGGGGGGTTGGGAACCACTGAAGCTTTCTTT.

V usage is TRBV12-3 or TRBV12-4 and J usage is TRBJ1-4; D not certain. With 3 bases removed from V and 8 bases from J, the gap between germline ends came to 7 bases. This CDR3 has 12 amino acids. The CDR3 is CASSLTREKLFF. In DNA form, the CDR3 reads TGTGCCAGCAGTTTGACCCGAGAAAAACTGTTTTTT.

This rearrangement joins TRBV6-1 to TRBJ2-5; D not certain. Trimming took off 7 bases at V and 5 bases at J, with 20 bases between the two ends. CDR3 length: 15 residues. CDR1 MNHNS and CDR2 SASEGT come from the germline V gene. For the CDR3, the DNA is TGTGCCAGCAAGTTCTCTGGGAATTCGAGGGAGACCCAGTACTTC. This sequence encodes CASKFSGNSRETQYF.

The V gene is TRBV7-2, the J gene TRBJ1-4, with D unresolved. The J call may be mistaken, given a closer DNA end match to TRBJ2-2. The CDR3 runs to 14 residues. Per germline, CDR1 SGHTA and CDR2 FQGNSA. In DNA form, the CDR3 reads TGTGCCAGCAGCCTCATCTATTACACCGGGGAGCTGTTTTTT. Residues: CASSLIYYTGELFF.

This clonotype was seen at least ten times. V is TRBV20-1 and J is TRBJ2-5, with 9 bases matching TRBD2. The CDR3 covers 14 residues. Germline V gene lookup returns CDR1 DFQATT and CDR2 SNEGSKA (reference sequence). V lost 4 bases and J lost 5; bases outside the gene matches: 8. As DNA, the CDR3 is TGCAGTGCTATGACGCGGGGGGGCGCGGAGACCCAGTACTTC. As protein: CSAMTRGGAETQYF.

The chain links TRBV7-9 to TRBJ1-4; TRBD1 matches 10 bases. The CDR3 totals 16 residues. Per the germline V gene, CDR1 is SEHNR and CDR2 is FQNEAQ (reference sequence). The V segment lost 6 bases and the J segment 3 bases; nucleotides outside the gene matches: 7. CDR3 in DNA: TGTGCCAGCAGATTGACAGGGGGCAGGCCTAATGAAAAACTGTTTTTT. This gives the protein CASRLTGGRPNEKLFF.

This clonotype was counted only a few times. This rearrangement joins TRBV15 to TRBJ2-3, with a possible D match to TRBD2 (5 bases). Germline-derived CDR1 and CDR2 are LNHNV and YYDKDF (reference sequence). V was clipped by 0 bases and J by 10 bases, with 11 bases between them. The CDR3 totals 13 residues. The CDR3 is CATSRELEVAQYF. Written as DNA, the CDR3 is TGTGCCACCAGCAGAGAACTAGAGGTAGCGCAGTATTTT.